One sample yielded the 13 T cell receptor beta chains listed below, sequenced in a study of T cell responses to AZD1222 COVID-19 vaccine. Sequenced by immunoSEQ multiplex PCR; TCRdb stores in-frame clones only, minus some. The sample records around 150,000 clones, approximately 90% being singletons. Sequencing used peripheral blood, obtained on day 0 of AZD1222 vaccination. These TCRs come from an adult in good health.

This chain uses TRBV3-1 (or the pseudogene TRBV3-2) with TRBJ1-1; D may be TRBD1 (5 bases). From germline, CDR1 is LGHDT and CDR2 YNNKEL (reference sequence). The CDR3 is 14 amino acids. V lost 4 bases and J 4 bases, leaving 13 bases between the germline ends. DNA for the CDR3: TGTGCCAGCAGCCGGAGGGGTGAGGGCACTGAAGCTTTCTTT. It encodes CASSRRGEGTEAFF.

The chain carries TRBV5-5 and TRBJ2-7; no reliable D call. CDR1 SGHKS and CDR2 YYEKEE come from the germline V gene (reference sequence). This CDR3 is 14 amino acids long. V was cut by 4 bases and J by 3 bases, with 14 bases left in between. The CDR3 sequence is CASSATVEVYEQYF. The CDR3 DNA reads TGTGCCAGCAGCGCGACCGTTGAGGTCTACGAGCAGTACTTC.

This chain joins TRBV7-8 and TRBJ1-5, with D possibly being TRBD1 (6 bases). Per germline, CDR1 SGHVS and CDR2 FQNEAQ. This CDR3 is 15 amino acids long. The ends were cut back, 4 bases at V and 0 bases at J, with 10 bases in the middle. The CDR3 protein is CASSSDRYSNQPQHF. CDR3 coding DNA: TGTGCCAGCAGCTCCGACAGGTATAGCAATCAGCCCCAGCATTTT. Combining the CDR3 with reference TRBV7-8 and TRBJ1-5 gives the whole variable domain GAGVSQSPRYKVAKRGQDVALRCDPISGHVSLFWYQQALGQGPEFLTYFQNEAQLDKSGLPSDRFFAERPEGSVSTLKIQRTQQEDSAVYLCASSSDRYSNQPQHFGDGTRLSIL.

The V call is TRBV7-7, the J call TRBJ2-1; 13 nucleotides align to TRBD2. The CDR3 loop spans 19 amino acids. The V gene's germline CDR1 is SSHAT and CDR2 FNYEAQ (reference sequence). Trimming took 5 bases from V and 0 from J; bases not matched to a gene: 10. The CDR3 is CASSMGTSGAMNSYNEQFF. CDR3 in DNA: TGTGCCAGCAGCATGGGGACTAGCGGGGCGATGAACTCCTACAATGAGCAGTTCTTC.

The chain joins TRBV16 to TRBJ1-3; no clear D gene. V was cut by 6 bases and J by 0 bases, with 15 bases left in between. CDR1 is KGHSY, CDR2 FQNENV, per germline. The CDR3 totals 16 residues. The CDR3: CASRRLIQYSGNTIYF. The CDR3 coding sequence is TGTGCCAGCAGACGTCTTATACAGTACTCTGGAAACACCATATATTTT.

CDR3 protein: CASGPGNTIYF. The CDR3 DNA follows: TGTGCCAGTGGGCCTGGAAACACCATATATTTT. The rearrangement joins TRBV19 to TRBJ1-3; no firm D call. Trimming left V 8 bases short and J 2 bases short, with 4 bases between. The V gene's germline CDR1 is LNHDA and CDR2 SQIVND (reference sequence). This CDR3 is built from 11 residues.

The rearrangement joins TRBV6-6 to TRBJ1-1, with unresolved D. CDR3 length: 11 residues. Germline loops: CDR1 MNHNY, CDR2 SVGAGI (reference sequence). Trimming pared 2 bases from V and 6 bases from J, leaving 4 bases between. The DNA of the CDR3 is TGTGCCAGCAGTTACGAGTCTGAAGCTTTCTTT. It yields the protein CASSYESEAFF.

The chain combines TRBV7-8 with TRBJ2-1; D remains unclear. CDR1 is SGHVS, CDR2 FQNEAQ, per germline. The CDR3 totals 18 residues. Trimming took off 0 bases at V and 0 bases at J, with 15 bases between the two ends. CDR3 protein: CASSLAIGGQSSYNEQFF. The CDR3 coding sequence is TGTGCCAGCAGCTTAGCCATAGGCGGCCAGAGCTCCTACAATGAGCAGTTCTTC.

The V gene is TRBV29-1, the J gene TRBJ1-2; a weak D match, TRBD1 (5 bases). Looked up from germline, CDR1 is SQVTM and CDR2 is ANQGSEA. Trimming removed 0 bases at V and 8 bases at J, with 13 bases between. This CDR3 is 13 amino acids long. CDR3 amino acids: CSVEDETGRGYTF. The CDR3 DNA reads TGCAGCGTTGAAGATGAAACGGGGCGCGGCTACACCTTC.

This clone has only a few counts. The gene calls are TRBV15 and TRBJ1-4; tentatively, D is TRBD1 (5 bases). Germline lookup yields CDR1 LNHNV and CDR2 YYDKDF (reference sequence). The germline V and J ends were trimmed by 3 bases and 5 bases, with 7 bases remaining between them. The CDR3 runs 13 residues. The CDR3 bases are TGTGCCACCAGCAGGGGGGAGAATGAAAAACTGTTTTTT. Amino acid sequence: CATSRGENEKLFF. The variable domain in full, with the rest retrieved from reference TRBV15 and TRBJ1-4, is DAMVIQNPRYQVTQFGKPVTLSCSQTLNHNVMYWYQQKSSQAPKLLFHYYDKDFNNEADTPDNFQSRRPNTSFCFLDIRSPGLGDTAMYLCATSRGENEKLFFGSGTQLSVL.

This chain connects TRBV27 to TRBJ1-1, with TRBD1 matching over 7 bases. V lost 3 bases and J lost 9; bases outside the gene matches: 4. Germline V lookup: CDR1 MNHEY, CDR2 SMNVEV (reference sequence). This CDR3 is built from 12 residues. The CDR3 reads CASSFLGQQAFF. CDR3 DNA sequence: TGTGCCAGCAGTTTCCTGGGACAGCAAGCTTTCTTT.

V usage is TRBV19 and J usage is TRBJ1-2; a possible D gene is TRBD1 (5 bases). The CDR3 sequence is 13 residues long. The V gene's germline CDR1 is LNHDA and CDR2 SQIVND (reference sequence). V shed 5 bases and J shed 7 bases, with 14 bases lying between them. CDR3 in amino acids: CASSPTGGSGYTF. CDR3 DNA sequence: TGTGCCAGTAGTCCAACTGGGGGAAGTGGCTACACCTTC.

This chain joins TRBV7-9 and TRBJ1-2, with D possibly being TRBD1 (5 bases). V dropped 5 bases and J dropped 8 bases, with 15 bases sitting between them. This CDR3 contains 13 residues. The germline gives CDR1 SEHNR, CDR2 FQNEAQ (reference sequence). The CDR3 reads CASSPGLSRGYTF. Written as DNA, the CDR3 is TGTGCCAGCAGCCCGGGACTAAGTCGGGGCTACACCTTC.